This T cell receptor (beta chain) was retrieved from a study of T cell responses to AZD1222 COVID-19 vaccine. Overall study results and limits: Scientists sampled the repertoires only once the peak T cell response had passed. As reported, nearly half of all spike-specific TCRs target variant regions that are unmutated. Baseline serology detected seropositivity in only six AZD1222 recipients.

The table came from immunoSEQ multiplex PCR; TCRdb's copy has only in-frame clones and leaves some out. The sample yields 100,000 to 150,000 clones, around 90% seen once. Second doses at about 4 or about 12 weeks were pooled. Regarding this clone: No antigen is known for it.

Sequences were derived from peripheral blood, sampled 28 days after the second AZD1222 dose. This TCR derives from an adult who received the AZD1222 COVID-19 vaccine.

The CDR3 coding sequence is TGTGCCAGCAGGGCGACTCGTTACAATGAGCAGTTCTTC. Encoded protein: CASRATRYNEQFF. The chain links TRBV2 to TRBJ2-1; D is unclear. Trimming removed 6 bases at V and 4 bases at J, with 10 bases between. This CDR3 spans 13 amino acids. From germline, CDR1 is SNHLY and CDR2 FYNNEI.